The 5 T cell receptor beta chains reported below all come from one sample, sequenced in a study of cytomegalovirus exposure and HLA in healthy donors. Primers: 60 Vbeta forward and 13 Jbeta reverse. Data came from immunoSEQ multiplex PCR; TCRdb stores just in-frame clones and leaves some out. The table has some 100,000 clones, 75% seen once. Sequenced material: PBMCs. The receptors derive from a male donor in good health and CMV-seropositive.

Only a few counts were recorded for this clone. The CDR3 coding sequence is TGCAGCGGAGGACAGACGAACACTGAAGCTTTCTTT. Translating it yields CSGGQTNTEAFF. The chain joins TRBV29-1 to TRBJ1-1, with D perhaps matching TRBD1 (6 bases). V lost 7 bases to trimming and J lost 1 base, with 10 bases between them. Germline-derived CDR1 and CDR2 are SQVTM and ANQGSEA. The CDR3 runs 12 residues.

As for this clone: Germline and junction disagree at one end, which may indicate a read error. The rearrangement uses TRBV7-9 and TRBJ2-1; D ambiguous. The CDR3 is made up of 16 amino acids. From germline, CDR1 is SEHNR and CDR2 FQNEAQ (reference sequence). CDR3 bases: TGTTCCAGCAGCTTAGAAATCCGAACAGATTACAATGAGCAGTTCTTC. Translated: CSSSLEIRTDYNEQFF.

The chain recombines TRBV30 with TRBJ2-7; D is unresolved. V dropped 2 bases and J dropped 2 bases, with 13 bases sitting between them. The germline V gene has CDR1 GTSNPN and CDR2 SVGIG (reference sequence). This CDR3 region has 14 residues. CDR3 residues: CAWSTGLAAYEQYF. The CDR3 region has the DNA TGTGCCTGGAGTACGGGTCTTGCCGCCTACGAGCAGTACTTC.

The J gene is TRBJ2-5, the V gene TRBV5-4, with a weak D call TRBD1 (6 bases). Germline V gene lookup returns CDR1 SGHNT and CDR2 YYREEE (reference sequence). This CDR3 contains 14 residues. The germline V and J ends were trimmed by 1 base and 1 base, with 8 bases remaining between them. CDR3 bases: TGTGCCAGCAGCTTGACAGGGATCCAAGAGACCCAGTACTTC. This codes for CASSLTGIQETQYF.

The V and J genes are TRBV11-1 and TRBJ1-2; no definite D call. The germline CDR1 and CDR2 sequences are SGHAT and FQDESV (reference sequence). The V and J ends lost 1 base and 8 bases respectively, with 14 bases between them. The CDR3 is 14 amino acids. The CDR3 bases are TGTGCCAGCAGCTTAGACTTGTCTGCACAGGGCTACACCTTC. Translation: CASSLDLSAQGYTF.